This T cell receptor (beta chain) was found in a study of OX40 agonist ivuxolimab in advanced cancers. Study-wide context: Ivuxolimab is an agonistic anti-OX40 (CD134) antibody, and patients were treated with it. Prior therapy, whether anti-PD-1, anti-PD-L1 or anti-CTLA-4, was allowed, and 40% had some.

Overall study results and limits: People who partly responded at 0.1-3.0 mg/kg had some of the least clonal expansion seen.

The method was immunoSEQ multiplex PCR; TCRdb's version includes in-frame clones alone and lacks a portion of them. The sample lists 70,000 or so clones; around 89% were seen once. With respect to this clone: Its antigen is unidentified. The junction departs from the called germline gene at one end, perhaps through a read error.

This receptor was identified in an adult with an advanced solid tumor such as melanoma, head and neck, liver or kidney cancer. This material consisted of CD4+ or CD8+ T cells sorted from blood, taken in a trial of the OX40 agonist ivuxolimab.

The CDR3 spells CASSYSRAYNNQPQHF. Here the CDR3 DNA reads TGTGCCAGCAGTTACTCTCGAGCGTATAACAATCAGCCCCAGCATTTT. The chain recombines TRBV6-4 with TRBJ1-5; D gene unclear. The V gene's germline CDR1 is MRHNA and CDR2 SNTAGT. This CDR3 contains 16 residues.